The clone carrying this TCR beta chain appeared a single time. No antigen is known for it. Germline V lookup: CDR1 SGHNT, CDR2 YENEEA. Trimming removed 5 bases at V and 6 bases at J, with 19 bases between. This CDR3 comprises 15 residues. With 60 Vbeta and 13 Jbeta primers, the PCR was carried out. TCRdb's table, derived via immunoSEQ multiplex PCR, lists solely in-frame clones and lacks some. The sample consists of tens of thousands of clones, under 75% of them appearing once. This sample is part of a study of cytomegalovirus exposure and HLA in healthy donors. Points from the study as a whole: In vitro assays verified that a few CMV-associated chains recognized CMV antigens specifically. Judged likely to be a sequencing artifact was a cluster of highly shared sequence variants. HLA alleles were associated with 15,000 to 20,000 TCR beta sequences in a later analysis at 0.05 false discovery rate.

The V call is TRBV11-3, the J call TRBJ1-2; D possibly corresponds to TRBD1 (5 bases). The receptor was isolated from a human donor in good health. Sequenced sample: PBMCs. DNA for the CDR3: TGTGCCAGCAGCATAAGCACAGGCGTTTTAGATGGCTACACCTTC. It is translated as CASSISTGVLDGYTF.